This T cell receptor beta chain originates from a study of STAT5B mutations in CD4+ large granular lymphocyte leukemia. General study points: 8/27 top patient clones versus 2/35 control clones were TRBV06-family. Approximately 25% of private leukemic clonotypes occurred rarely in other patients' non-leukemic repertoires. Without putative leukemic clones, patient CD4-sorted repertoires remained more clonal than healthy CD4+ repertoires. Data were not HLA-matched across samples.

V dropped 1 base and J dropped 1 base, with 4 bases sitting between them. The length of the CDR3 is 13 residues. Germline values: CDR1 SGHAT, CDR2 FQNNGV. This clone has just one count. The antigen remains unidentified. Profiling relied on immunoSEQ multiplex PCR, and the TCRdb table lists in-frame clones only, not all of them. The data show around 48,000 clones, 70% seen once. The source is a human donor in good health. The chain couples TRBV11-2 to TRBJ1-1; D not certain. Material for sequencing was CD4+ T cells from blood buffy coats. The DNA of the CDR3 is TGTGCCAGCAGCTTAGGTAGGAACACTGAAGCTTTCTTT. Translated, it gives CASSLGRNTEAFF.